This T cell receptor beta chain is from a study of CD8+ T cells in alopecia areata (dated by TCRdb to 2016 to 2019). About the investigation overall: The treated patients took part in an open-label pilot trial in which moderate-to-severe alopecia areata was treated with oral tofacitinib at 5 to 10 mg twice daily. Patients received tofacitinib for 6 to 18 months and were then followed off drug for 6 months to check for delayed response and recurrence. The SALT score, which quantifies the percentage of affected scalp surface area, was used to measure disease severity in treated patients. High-throughput TCRbeta sequencing was used to examine T cell clonal expansion in alopecia areata in both the C3H/HeJ mouse model and human patients. On the human side, TCRbeta sequencing was run on scalp tissue and on sorted CD4+ and CD8+ peripheral blood T cells from healthy controls and from alopecia areata patients with either patchy or totalis/universalis disease. Patients on tofacitinib were biopsied at baseline and after 4 and 24 weeks of treatment, and several of the patients also had a later scalp biopsy. Scalp clonality was compared across normal scalp (n=4), patchy alopecia areata scalp (n=8), and alopecia totalis/universalis scalp (n=8). RNA was extracted with the PAXgene miRNA kit for fixed scalp, the miRNeasy kit for PBMCs, and the RNeasy kit for mouse skin. Amplification of TCRbeta CDR3 regions was done by immunoSEQ multiplex PCR using 35 Vbeta forward primers and 13 Jbeta reverse primers.

The treatment or condition label on this specimen signifies: oral pan-JAK inhibitor, 5-10 mg twice daily. Lesional scalp punch biopsies and peripheral blood were collected from alopecia areata patients. PBMCs were isolated by density centrifugation and stained for CD3, CD4 and CD8, and CD4+ and CD8+ T cells were sorted on a FACSAria. Unmatched junction bases come to 9, with V trimmed by 0 bases and J by 0 bases. The CDR3 runs 19 amino acids, cysteine and phenylalanine included. Only the CDR3 DNA stays, 57 bases, in frame from base 1. The germline V gene supplies CDR1 SGHTS and CDR2 YDEGEE. What the work shows at the level of the full study, not this receptor alone: Compared with mice, TCR sequences shared between patients were less clear, possibly partly because of HLA diversity across the patient population. Compared with normal scalp, lesional scalp had higher clonality and more expanded CD8+ clones, particularly in alopecia totalis/universalis, a pattern that suggests antigenic drive. During tofacitinib treatment, many expanded lesional clones stuck around in both scalp and blood, and this persistence may partly explain why relapse happens after treatment is stopped. Unlike mouse skin, where gammadelta T cells dominate, normal human skin contains resident alphabeta T cells that get sequenced too, which complicates analysis of the scalp TCR repertoire. Scalp clonality and the number of expanded CD8+ clones among the top 100 scalp clones were significantly decreased by tofacitinib. Because the treated cohort was small and included a single nonresponder, larger studies are needed to assess links between baseline CD8+ expansion and response.

Regarding this clone: It lacks a known antigen. Base-call qualities are not available, and no considerably larger clone is one nucleotide away.

The library was prepared using the immunoSEQ multiplex PCR assay. To provide template for TCR sequencing, every sample had RNA extracted and reverse transcribed into cDNA. First-strand cDNA was synthesized using SuperScript III with a 2:1 mix of oligo-dT and random hexamers. Amplification bias was assessed with a synthetic immune receptor repertoire, and residual bias was removed computationally. In the original analysis: Raw reads were preprocessed to remove errors, and CDR3 was defined according to IMGT conventions as the region from the conserved cysteine to phenylalanine. To get clonality, Shannon entropy was normalized by log2 of the number of productive unique TCRs and the result was subtracted from 1. CD4 or CD8 identity of scalp clones was inferred by cross-referencing scalp TCRbeta sequences with sorted blood CD4 and CD8 repertoires. The source is immuneACCESS, and TCRdb retained only in-frame sequences with V and J called. Part of the clones is not carried over; for the studies checked, unresolved V genes explain less than half of this, and the remainder is unexplained. Clone size and the V and J calls come from that table; the DNA yielded D and trimming. Recorded for this sample are over 90,000 clones; 85% to 90% of them occurred a single time. In total, the top ten clones hold approximately 12% of the sample.

The chain uses TRBV5-8 and TRBJ2-1, and 10 junction bases match TRBD2. This receptor was taken from a human donor with alopecia areata. Sample: CD8+ T cells sorted from blood, taken at approximately week 30, from a patient treated with tofacitinib. The nucleotides read TGTGCCAGCAGCTTGGAAACTAGCGGGACGAAATACTCCTACAATGAGCAGTTCTTC. Translated, it reads CASSLETSGTKYSYNEQFF.